These 16 T cell receptor beta chains were sequenced from one sample in a study of blood T cell repertoires in COVID-19. Repertoires were generated with immunoSEQ multiplex PCR, while TCRdb's copy carries only in-frame clones and drops some. In the table there are about 360,000 clones, approximately 88% of which are singletons. The sequenced material came from PBMCs or T cells enriched from blood (not recorded which). These receptors all stem from a woman aged 40 to 50 with acute COVID-19.

Only one count was recorded for this clone. The CDR3 protein is CASSDGVEGQPQHF. The DNA for the CDR3 is TGTGCCAGCAGTGACGGGGTGGAGGGACAGCCCCAGCATTTT. The chain is built from TRBV6-1 and TRBJ1-5; D ambiguous. Deletions cut 3 bases from V and 7 bases from J, with 13 bases between. Per the germline V gene, CDR1 is MNHNS and CDR2 is SASEGT. The CDR3 spans 14 residues.

In this sample, this clone turned up a few times. Other DNA sequences in the same sample also yield this CDR3. This chain joins TRBV14 and TRBJ1-1, with 7 bases lining up with TRBD1. The V and J ends lost 4 bases and 4 bases, in that order; junction bases with no gene match: 3. Per the germline V gene, CDR1 is SGHDN and CDR2 is FVKESK. The CDR3 totals 13 residues. Written as DNA, the CDR3 is TGTGCCAGCAGCCCACAGGGGACCACTGAAGCTTTCTTT. Translating it yields CASSPQGTTEAFF.

The rearrangement uses TRBV11-2 and TRBJ1-3, with a tentative D call TRBD1 (5 bases). The CDR3 is 19 amino acids. Germline CDR1 reads SGHAT; CDR2 reads FQNNGV. V was trimmed by 4 bases and J by 0 bases, leaving 22 bases between them. The CDR3 coding sequence is TGTGCCAGCAGCTCCCTGGCAGGGTCATCTCTTAACTCTGGAAACACCATATATTTT. It codes for CASSSLAGSSLNSGNTIYF.

V gene TRBV18 combines with J gene TRBJ1-2, with TRBD1 as a possible D gene (5 bases). The CDR3 is 14 residues long. V lost 6 bases to trimming and J lost 4 bases, with 15 bases between them. Germline CDR1 KGHSH, CDR2 LQKENI. The CDR3 DNA follows: TGTGCCAGCTCGACCCGGGACTCATTCTATGGCTACACCTTC. Translating it yields CASSTRDSFYGYTF.

The genes are TRBV24-1 and TRBJ1-2, with 9 nucleotides matching TRBD1. V shed 4 bases and J 5 bases; nucleotides not matched to a gene: 1. The CDR3 runs 13 residues. The germline gives CDR1 KGHDR, CDR2 SFDVKD. CDR3 sequence: CATSETGGYGYTF. Written as DNA, the CDR3 is TGTGCCACCAGTGAGACAGGGGGTTATGGCTACACCTTC.

Note on this clone: The junction differs from germline at one of its ends, possibly a read error. The gene calls are TRBV5-4 and TRBJ2-7; 7 nucleotides match TRBD1. The CDR3 spans 12 residues. In germline, CDR1 is SGHNT, CDR2 YYREEE (reference sequence). The DNA of the CDR3 is TGTGCCAGCAGCTCTCCGACAGGGCAGGTGCACTTC. It encodes CASSSPTGQVHF.

A word on this clone: The junction departs from germline at one end; a sequencing error may be responsible. The V and J genes are TRBV7-8 and TRBJ2-5; 9 bases align to TRBD2. CDR3 length: 17 residues. Per germline, CDR1 SGHVS and CDR2 FQNEAQ. The DNA for the CDR3 is TGTGCCAGCAGCTTAGGGGAAAGTAGCGGGGGCCAAGGGACCCAGTACTTC. This codes for CASSLGESSGGQGTQYF.

The rearrangement joins TRBV19 to TRBJ1-1; 7 bases match TRBD1. With V trimmed by 3 bases and J by 3 bases, 4 bases remained unmatched. The germline CDR1 and CDR2 sequences are LNHDA and SQIVND (reference sequence). The CDR3 loop spans 14 amino acids. Here the CDR3 DNA reads TGTGCCAGTAGTATCGGGACAGAACACACTGAAGCTTTCTTT. Protein product: CASSIGTEHTEAFF.

This chain joins TRBV11-2 and TRBJ2-7, with D unresolved. V was trimmed by 7 bases and J by 1 base, leaving 17 bases between them. Germline CDR1 SGHAT, CDR2 FQNNGV. There are 15 residues in the CDR3. The CDR3 is CASNTPAAASYEQYF. CDR3 DNA: TGTGCCAGCAACACACCCGCCGCCGCTTCCTACGAGCAGTACTTC.

The chain combines TRBV9 with TRBJ2-3, with D perhaps matching TRBD2 (6 bases). This CDR3 comprises 16 residues. Between the trimmed V and J ends, which lost 3 bases and 0 bases, there was a span of 14 bases. Germline V gene sequence: CDR1 SGDLS, CDR2 YYNGEE. DNA for the CDR3: TGTGCCAGCAGCGCTCCCTTAGCGGAAAGCACAGATACGCAGTATTTT. Translated, it gives CASSAPLAESTDTQYF.

V is TRBV3-1 (or the pseudogene TRBV3-2) and J is TRBJ2-7; a possible D gene is TRBD1 (5 bases). CDR1 and CDR2 (germline): LGHDT, YNNKEL (reference sequence). V was trimmed by 4 bases and J by 3 bases, leaving 7 bases between them. This CDR3 is 12 amino acids long. The CDR3 loop is CASSLGVYEQYF. Written as DNA, the CDR3 is TGTGCCAGCAGCCTAGGGGTCTACGAGCAGTACTTC.

A word on this clone: A junction boundary mismatches the germline segment, possibly from a read error. V and J are TRBV12-3 or TRBV12-4 and TRBJ1-6; a weak D match, TRBD1 (6 bases). CDR3 size: 11 residues. As DNA, the CDR3 is TGTGCCAGCAGTTCCCTGGGGGCCTATAACTTT. It yields the protein CASSSLGAYNF.

The chain employs TRBV19 and TRBJ1-5; D gene ambiguous. The CDR3 has 13 amino acids. Looked up from germline, CDR1 is LNHDA and CDR2 is SQIVND (reference sequence). V shed 4 bases and J shed 2 bases, with 6 bases lying between them. CDR3 nucleotide sequence: TGTGCCAGTAGTAGAAGCGGCAATCAGCCCCAGCATTTT. This translates into CASSRSGNQPQHF. The entire variable domain, with the rest obtained from reference TRBV19 and TRBJ1-5, is as follows: DGGITQSPKYLFRKEGQNVTLSCEQNLNHDAMYWYRQDPGQGLRLIYYSQIVNDFQKGDIAEGYSVSREKKESFPLTVTSAQKNPTAFYLCASSRSGNQPQHFGDGTRLSIL.

Notes on this clone: Within the sample, other DNA sequences also encode this same CDR3. The chain carries TRBV20-1 and TRBJ2-7; 10 positions match TRBD2. The germline CDR1 and CDR2 sequences are DFQATT and SNEGSKA (reference sequence). V was clipped by 3 bases and J by 3 bases; unmatched bases: 2. CDR3 length equals 13 residues. This chain's CDR3 is CSASRLAGYEQYF. The DNA for the CDR3 is TGCAGTGCTAGTCGACTAGCGGGCTACGAGCAGTACTTC.

This sequence joins TRBV3-1 (or the pseudogene TRBV3-2) and TRBJ1-6, with a possible D match to TRBD1 (6 bases). Germline CDR1 and CDR2: LGHDT and YNNKEL (reference sequence). CDR3 size: 13 residues. V was clipped by 1 base and J by 14 bases, with 12 bases between them. CDR3 DNA sequence: TGTGCCAGCAGCCAAGTGGGGGCAGCATCCCTCCACTTT. Its protein product is CASSQVGAASLHF.

The rearrangement links TRBV6-1 to TRBJ1-5; 7 positions match TRBD1. CDR1 and CDR2 from the germline V gene are MNHNS and SASEGT. This CDR3 has 15 amino acids. V shed 2 bases, J shed 2 bases, and the junction held 3 bases outside the gene matches. The DNA of the CDR3 is TGTGCCAGCAGTGAACTAGGGGGCGGCAATCAGCCCCAGCATTTT. It specifies CASSELGGGNQPQHF.